The present T cell receptor beta chain was sequenced within a study of blood T cell repertoires in COVID-19. Study information: The origin of the acute and convalescent COVID-19 samples was the United States, Italy and Spain.

Per the original methods: How many nucleated cells were present was estimated from reference gene primer amplification. Clones were read by immunoSEQ multiplex PCR, and TCRdb kept only the in-frame ones, dropping some. V and J calls and clone size are as listed in that table; D and trimming were resolved from the DNA. This table has more than 45,000 clones, about 85% appearing once. Trimming took 6 bases from V and 7 from J; bases not matched to a gene: 3. This CDR3 has 12 amino acids. A single count supports this clone. This TCR derives from a human donor in a cohort sampled during active COVID-19. J is TRBJ2-1 and V is TRBV12-3 or TRBV12-4; TRBD2 matches at 7 bases. The sequenced material came from peripheral blood. The CDR3 nucleotides read TGTGCCAGCAGACGGGGAGGGAATGAGCAGTTCTTC. As protein: CASRRGGNEQFF.